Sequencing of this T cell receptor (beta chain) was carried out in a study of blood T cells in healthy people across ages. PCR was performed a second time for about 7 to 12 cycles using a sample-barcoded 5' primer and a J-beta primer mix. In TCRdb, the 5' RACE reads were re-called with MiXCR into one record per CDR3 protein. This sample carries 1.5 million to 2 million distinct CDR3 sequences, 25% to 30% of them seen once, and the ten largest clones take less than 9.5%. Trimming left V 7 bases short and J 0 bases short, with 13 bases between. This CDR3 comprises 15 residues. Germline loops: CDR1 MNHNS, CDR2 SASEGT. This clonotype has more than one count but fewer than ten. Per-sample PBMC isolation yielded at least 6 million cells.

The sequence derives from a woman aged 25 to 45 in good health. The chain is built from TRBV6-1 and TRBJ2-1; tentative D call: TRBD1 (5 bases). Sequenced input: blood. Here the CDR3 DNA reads TGTGCCAGCACCCAAGGACATTCCTCCTACAATGAGCAGTTCTTC. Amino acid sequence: CASTQGHSSYNEQFF.